The subject of this entry is one T cell receptor (beta chain). This entry belongs to a study of technical replicates of blood from a few donors. The data were produced by immunoSEQ multiplex PCR, yet TCRdb's version contains in-frame clones alone and is incomplete. The data show about 59,000 clones, with 80% to 95% seen just once and less than 5% held by the top ten. The length of the CDR3 is 17 residues. Trimming took 6 bases from V and 7 from J; bases not matched to a gene: 15. Looked up from germline, CDR1 is LNHDA and CDR2 is SQIVND (reference sequence). This TCR was recovered from a human donor in good health. Some clones in this sample may be carry-over from other donors' samples. The sequencing sample was made of PBMCs. This sequence joins TRBV19 and TRBJ1-6, with 7 bases that match TRBD1. This chain's CDR3 is CASSIDRARSQNSPLHF. DNA of the CDR3: TGTGCCAGTAGCATCGACAGGGCCCGTTCACAGAATTCACCCCTCCACTTT.